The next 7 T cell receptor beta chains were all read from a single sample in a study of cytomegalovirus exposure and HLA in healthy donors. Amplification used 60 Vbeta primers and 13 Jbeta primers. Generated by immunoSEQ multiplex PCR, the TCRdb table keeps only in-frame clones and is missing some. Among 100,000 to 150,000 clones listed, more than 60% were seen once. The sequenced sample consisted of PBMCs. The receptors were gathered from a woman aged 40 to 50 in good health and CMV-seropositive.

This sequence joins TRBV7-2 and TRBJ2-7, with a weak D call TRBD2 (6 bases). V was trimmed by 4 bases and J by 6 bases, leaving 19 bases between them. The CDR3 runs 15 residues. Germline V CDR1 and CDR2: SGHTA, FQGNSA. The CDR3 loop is CASSSPGRGGVEQYF. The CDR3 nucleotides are TGTGCCAGCAGCTCCCCGGGACGGGGAGGTGTCGAGCAGTACTTC.

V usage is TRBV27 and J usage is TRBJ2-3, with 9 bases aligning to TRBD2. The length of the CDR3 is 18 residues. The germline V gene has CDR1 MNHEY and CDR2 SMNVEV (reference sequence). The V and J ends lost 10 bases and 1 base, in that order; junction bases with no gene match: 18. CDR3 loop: CATKAVVRGGRGTDTQYF. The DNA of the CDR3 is TGTGCCACCAAGGCGGTAGTGCGGGGGGGCCGGGGCACAGATACGCAGTATTTT.

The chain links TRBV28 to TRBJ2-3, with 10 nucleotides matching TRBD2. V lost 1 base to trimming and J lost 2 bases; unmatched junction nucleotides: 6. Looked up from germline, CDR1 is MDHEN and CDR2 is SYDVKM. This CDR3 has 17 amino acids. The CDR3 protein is CASSLSVLAGATDTQYF. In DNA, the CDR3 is TGTGCCAGCAGTTTATCCGTGCTAGCGGGAGCCACAGATACGCAGTATTTT. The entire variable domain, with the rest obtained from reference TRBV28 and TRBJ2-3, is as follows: DVKVTQSSRYLVKRTGEKVFLECVQDMDHENMFWYRQDPGLGLRLIYFSYDVKMKEKGDIPEGYSVSREKKERFSLILESASTNQTSMYLCASSLSVLAGATDTQYFGPGTRLTVL.

The CDR3 is CASREQGAANTEAFF. The CDR3, as DNA: TGTGCCAGCAGAGAACAGGGGGCGGCGAACACTGAAGCTTTCTTT. This rearrangement joins TRBV2 to TRBJ1-1; 9 bases fit TRBD1. This CDR3 is built from 15 residues. Germline loops: CDR1 SNHLY, CDR2 FYNNEI. The junction had 6 bases not matched to a gene; V was cut back by 6 bases and J by 1 base.

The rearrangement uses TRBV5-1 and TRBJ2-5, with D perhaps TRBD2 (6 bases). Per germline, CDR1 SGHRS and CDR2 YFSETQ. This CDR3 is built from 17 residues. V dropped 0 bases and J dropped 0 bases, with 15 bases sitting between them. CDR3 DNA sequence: TGCGCCAGCAGCTTGGGGGGAGGAGCCCCGTACCAAGAGACCCAGTACTTC. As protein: CASSLGGGAPYQETQYF.

CDR3 protein: CASSSGTYEQYF. In nucleotides, the CDR3 is TGTGCCAGCTCCTCAGGCACCTACGAGCAGTACTTC. The genes are TRBV18 and TRBJ2-7; no reliable D call. Trimming left V 6 bases short and J 2 bases short, with 8 bases between. CDR3 length equals 12 residues. CDR1 is KGHSH, CDR2 LQKENI, per germline.

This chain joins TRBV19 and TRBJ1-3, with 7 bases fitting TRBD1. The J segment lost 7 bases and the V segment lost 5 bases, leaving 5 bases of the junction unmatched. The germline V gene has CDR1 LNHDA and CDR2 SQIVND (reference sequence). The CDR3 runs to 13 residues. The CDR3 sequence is CASSRQGKNTIYF. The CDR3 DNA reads TGTGCCAGTAGTCGACAGGGAAAGAACACCATATATTTT.